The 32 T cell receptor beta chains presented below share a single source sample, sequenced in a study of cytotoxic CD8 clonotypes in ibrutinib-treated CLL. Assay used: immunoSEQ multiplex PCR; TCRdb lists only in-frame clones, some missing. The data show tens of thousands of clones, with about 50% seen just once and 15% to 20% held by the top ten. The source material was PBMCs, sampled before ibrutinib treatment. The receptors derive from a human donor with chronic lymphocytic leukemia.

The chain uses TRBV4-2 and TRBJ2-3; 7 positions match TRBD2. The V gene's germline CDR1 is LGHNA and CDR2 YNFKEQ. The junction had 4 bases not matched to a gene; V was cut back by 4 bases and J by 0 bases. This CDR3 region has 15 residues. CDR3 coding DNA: TGTGCCAGCAGCCCCCGGGGGGAGAGCACAGATACGCAGTATTTT. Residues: CASSPRGESTDTQYF.

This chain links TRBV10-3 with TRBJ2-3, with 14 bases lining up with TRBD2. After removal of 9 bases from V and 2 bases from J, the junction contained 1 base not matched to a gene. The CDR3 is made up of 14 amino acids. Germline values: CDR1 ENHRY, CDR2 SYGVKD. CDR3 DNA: TGTGCCATGGGACTAGCGGGGGACACAGATACGCAGTATTTT. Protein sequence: CAMGLAGDTDTQYF.

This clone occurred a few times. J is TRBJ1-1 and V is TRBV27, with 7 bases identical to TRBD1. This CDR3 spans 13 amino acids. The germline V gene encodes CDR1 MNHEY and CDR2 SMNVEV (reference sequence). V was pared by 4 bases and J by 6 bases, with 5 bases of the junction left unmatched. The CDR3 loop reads CASSSPTGAEAFF. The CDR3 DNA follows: TGTGCCAGCAGTTCCCCCACAGGGGCTGAAGCTTTCTTT.

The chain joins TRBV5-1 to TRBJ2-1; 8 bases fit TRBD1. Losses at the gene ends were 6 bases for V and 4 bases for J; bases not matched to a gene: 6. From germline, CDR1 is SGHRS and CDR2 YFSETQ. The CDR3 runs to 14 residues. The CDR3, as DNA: TGCGCCAGCAACGACAGGGGTGGGTACAATGAGCAGTTCTTC. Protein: CASNDRGGYNEQFF.

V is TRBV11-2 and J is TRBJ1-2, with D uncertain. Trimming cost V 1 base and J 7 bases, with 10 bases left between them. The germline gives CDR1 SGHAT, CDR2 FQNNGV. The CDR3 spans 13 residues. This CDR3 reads CASSLVPGSGYTF. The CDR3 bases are TGTGCCAGCAGCTTAGTTCCGGGGTCTGGCTACACCTTC.

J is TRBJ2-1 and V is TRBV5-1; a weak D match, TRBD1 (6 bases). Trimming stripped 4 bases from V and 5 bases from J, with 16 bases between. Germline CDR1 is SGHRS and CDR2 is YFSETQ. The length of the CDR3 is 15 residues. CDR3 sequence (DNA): TGCGCCAGCAGCGAACAGGGAGTCAACAACAATGAGCAGTTCTTC. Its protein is CASSEQGVNNNEQFF. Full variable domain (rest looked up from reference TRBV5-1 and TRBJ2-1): KAGVTQTPRYLIKTRGQQVTLSCSPISGHRSVSWYQQTPGQGLQFLFEYFSETQRNKGNFPGRFSGRQFSNSRSEMNVSTLELGDSALYLCASSEQGVNNNEQFFGPGTRLTVL.

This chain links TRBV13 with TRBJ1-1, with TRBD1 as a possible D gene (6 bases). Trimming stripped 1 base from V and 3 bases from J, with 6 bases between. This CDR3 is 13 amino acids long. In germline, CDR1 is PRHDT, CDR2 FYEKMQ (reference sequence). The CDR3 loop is CASSLEGDTEAFF. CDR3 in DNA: TGTGCCAGCAGCTTAGAGGGGGACACTGAAGCTTTCTTT.

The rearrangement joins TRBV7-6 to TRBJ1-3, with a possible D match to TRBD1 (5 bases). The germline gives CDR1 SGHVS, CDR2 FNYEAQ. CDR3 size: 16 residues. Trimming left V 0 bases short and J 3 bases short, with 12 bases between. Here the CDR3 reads CASSLAPGAGGNTIYF. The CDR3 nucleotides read TGTGCCAGCAGCTTAGCCCCCGGGGCAGGTGGAAACACCATATATTTT.

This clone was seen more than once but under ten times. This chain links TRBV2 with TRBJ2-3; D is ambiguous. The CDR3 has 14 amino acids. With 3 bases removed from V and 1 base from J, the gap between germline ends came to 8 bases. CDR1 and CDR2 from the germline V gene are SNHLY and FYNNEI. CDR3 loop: CASSDRAGTDTQYF. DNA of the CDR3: TGTGCCAGCAGTGATAGGGCGGGCACAGATACGCAGTATTTT.

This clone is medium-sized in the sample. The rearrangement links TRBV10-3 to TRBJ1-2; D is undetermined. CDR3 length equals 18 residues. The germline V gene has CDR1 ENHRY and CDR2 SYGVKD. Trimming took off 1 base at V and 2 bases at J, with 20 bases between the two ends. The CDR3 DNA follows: TGTGCCATCAGTGAGTATTCGAACGTGGGTAGGAAGAACTATGGCTACACCTTC. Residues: CAISEYSNVGRKNYGYTF.

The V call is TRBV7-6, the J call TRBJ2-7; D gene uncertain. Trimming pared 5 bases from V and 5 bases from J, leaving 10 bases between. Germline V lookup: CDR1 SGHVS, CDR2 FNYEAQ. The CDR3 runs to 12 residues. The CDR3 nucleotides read TGTGCCAGCAGCCTCTCATGGAACGAGCAGTACTTC. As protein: CASSLSWNEQYF.

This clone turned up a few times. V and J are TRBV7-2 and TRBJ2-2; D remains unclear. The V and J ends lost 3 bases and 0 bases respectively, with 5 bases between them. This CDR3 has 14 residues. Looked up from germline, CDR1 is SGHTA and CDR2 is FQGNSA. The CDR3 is CASSFTANTGELFF. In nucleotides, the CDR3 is TGTGCCAGCAGCTTTACGGCGAACACCGGGGAGCTGTTTTTT.

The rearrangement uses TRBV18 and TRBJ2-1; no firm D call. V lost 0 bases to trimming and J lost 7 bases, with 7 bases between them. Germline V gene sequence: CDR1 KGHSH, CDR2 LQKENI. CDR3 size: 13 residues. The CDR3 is CASSPPAVNEQFF. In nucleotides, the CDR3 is TGTGCCAGCTCACCACCGGCGGTGAATGAGCAGTTCTTC.

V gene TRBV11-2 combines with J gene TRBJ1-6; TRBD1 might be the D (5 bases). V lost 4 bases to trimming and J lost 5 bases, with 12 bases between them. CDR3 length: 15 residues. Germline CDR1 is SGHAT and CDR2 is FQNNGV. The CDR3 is CASSYRQLDNSPLHF. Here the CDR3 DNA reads TGTGCCAGCAGCTACCGACAGCTAGATAATTCACCCCTCCACTTT.

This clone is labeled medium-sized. Here the CDR3 reads CASSQDPGTQETQYF. The DNA for the CDR3 is TGTGCCAGCAGCCAAGATCCGGGAACTCAAGAGACCCAGTACTTC. The genes are TRBV4-2 and TRBJ2-5; a weak D match, TRBD2 (5 bases). Germline assignment: CDR1 LGHNA and CDR2 YNFKEQ. Deletions cut 0 bases from V and 2 bases from J, with 10 bases between. This CDR3 contains 15 residues.

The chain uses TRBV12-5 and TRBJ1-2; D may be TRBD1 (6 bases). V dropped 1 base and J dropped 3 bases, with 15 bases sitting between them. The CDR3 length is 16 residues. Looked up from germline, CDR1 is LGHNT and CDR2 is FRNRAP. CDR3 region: CASGLGAGDLDYGYTF. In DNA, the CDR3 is TGTGCTAGTGGTTTGGGGGCAGGGGACCTGGACTATGGCTACACCTTC.

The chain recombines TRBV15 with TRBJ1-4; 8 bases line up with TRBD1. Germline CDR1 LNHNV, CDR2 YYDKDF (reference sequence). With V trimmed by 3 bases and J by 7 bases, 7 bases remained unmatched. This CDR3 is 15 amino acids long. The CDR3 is CATSSNRGALEKLFF. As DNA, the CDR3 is TGTGCCACCAGCAGTAACAGGGGGGCCCTTGAAAAACTGTTTTTT.

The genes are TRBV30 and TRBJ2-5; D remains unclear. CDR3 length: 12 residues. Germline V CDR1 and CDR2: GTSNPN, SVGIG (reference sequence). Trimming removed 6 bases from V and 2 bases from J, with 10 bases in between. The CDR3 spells CACAAKQETQYF. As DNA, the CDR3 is TGTGCCTGCGCGGCTAAGCAAGAGACCCAGTACTTC.

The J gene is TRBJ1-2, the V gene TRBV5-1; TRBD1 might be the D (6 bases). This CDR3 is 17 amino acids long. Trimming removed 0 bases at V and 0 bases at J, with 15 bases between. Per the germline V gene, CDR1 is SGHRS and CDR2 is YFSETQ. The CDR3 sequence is CASSLDGGTNSNYGYTF. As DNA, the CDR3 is TGCGCCAGCAGCTTGGACGGGGGCACTAATTCTAACTATGGCTACACCTTC.

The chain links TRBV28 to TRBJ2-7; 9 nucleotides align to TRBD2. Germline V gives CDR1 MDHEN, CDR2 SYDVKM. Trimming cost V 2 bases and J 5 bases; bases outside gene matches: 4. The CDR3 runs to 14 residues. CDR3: CASSLGTSKDEQYF. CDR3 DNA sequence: TGTGCCAGCAGTTTAGGGACTAGCAAAGACGAGCAGTACTTC.

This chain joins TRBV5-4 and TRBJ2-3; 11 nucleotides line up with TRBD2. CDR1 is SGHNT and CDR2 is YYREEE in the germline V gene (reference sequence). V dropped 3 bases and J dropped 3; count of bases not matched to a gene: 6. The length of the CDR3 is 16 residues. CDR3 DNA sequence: TGTGCCAGCAGCTCCGGGACTAGCGGATTGACAGATACGCAGTATTTT. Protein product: CASSSGTSGLTDTQYF.

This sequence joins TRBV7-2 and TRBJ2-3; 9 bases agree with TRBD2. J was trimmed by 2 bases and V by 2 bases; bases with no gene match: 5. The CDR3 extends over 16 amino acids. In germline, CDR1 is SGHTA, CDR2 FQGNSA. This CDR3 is CASSLNQREVTDTQYF. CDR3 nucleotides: TGTGCCAGCAGCTTAAACCAGCGGGAGGTCACAGATACGCAGTATTTT.

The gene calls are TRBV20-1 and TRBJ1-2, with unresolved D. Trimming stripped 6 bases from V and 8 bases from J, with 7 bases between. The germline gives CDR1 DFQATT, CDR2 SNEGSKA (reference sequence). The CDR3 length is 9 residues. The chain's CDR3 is CSARRGYTF. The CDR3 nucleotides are TGCAGTGCACGTCGCGGCTACACCTTC.

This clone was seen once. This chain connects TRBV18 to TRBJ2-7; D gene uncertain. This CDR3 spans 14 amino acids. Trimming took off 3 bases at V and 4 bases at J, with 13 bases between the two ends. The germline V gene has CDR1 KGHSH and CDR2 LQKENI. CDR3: CASSPGSDRYEQYF. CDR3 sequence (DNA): TGTGCCAGCTCACCGGGTTCGGACCGTTACGAGCAGTACTTC. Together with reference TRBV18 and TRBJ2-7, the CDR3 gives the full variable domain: NAGVMQNPRHLVRRRGQEARLRCSPMKGHSHVYWYRQLPEEGLKFMVYLQKENIIDESGMPKERFSAEFPKEGPSILRIQQVVRGDSAAYFCASSPGSDRYEQYFGPGTRLTVT.

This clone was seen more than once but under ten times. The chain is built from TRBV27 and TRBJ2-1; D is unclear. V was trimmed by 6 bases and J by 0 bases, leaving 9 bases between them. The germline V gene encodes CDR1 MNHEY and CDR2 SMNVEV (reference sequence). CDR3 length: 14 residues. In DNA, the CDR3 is TGTGCCAGCAGGACAAGGAGCTCCTACAATGAGCAGTTCTTC. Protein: CASRTRSSYNEQFF.

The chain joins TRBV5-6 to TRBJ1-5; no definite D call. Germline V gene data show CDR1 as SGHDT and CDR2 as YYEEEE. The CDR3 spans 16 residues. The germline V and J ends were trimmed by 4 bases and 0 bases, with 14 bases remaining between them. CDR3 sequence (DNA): TGTGCCAGCAGCCCCTGGGGAGGGTCTAGCAATCAGCCCCAGCATTTT. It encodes CASSPWGGSSNQPQHF.

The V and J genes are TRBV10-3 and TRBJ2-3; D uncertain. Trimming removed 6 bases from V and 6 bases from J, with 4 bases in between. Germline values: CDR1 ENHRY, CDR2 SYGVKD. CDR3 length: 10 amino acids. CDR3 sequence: CAIRGDTQYF. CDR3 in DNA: TGTGCCATCAGGGGGGATACGCAGTATTTT.

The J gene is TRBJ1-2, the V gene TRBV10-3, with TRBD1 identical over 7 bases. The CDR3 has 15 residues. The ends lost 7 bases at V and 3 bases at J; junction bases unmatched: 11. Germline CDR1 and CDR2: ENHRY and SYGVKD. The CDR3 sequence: CAITAETGLDYGYTF. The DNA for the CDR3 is TGTGCCATCACGGCCGAGACAGGGCTTGACTATGGCTACACCTTC.

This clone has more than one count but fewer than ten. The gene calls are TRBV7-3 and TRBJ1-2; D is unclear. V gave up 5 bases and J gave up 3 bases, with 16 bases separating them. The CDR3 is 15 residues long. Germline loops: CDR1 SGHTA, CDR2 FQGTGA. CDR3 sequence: CASSPGPLMDYGYTF. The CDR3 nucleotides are TGTGCCAGCAGCCCTGGTCCCCTAATGGACTATGGCTACACCTTC.

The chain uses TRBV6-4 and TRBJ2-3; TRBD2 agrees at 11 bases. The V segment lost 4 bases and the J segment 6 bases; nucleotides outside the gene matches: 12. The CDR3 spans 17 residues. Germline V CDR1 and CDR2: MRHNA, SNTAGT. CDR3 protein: CASSAGTSGSPADTQYF. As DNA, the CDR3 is TGTGCCAGCAGTGCGGGGACTAGCGGATCCCCCGCCGATACGCAGTATTTT.

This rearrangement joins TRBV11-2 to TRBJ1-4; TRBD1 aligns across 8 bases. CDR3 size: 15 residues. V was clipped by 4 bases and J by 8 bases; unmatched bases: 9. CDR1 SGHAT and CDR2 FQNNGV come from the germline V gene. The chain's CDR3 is CASSSGGGGDEKLFF. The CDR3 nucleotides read TGTGCCAGCAGCTCAGGGGGCGGAGGAGACGAAAAACTGTTTTTT.

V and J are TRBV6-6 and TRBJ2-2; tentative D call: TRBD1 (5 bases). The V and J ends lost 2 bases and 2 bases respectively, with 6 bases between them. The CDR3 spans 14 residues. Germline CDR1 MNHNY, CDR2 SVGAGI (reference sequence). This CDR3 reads CASSYDRNTGELFF. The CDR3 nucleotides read TGTGCCAGCAGTTACGACAGAAACACCGGGGAGCTGTTTTTT.